A selection of T cell receptor beta chains follows, all from one sample in a study of blood T cell repertoires in COVID-19. Profiling relied on immunoSEQ multiplex PCR, and the TCRdb table lists in-frame clones only, not all of them. The sample includes fewer than 250,000 clones, roughly 91% of them seen just once. Source material: peripheral blood. The receptor source for this set is a human donor in a cohort sampled during active COVID-19. CDR3s include the opening cysteine and the closing phenylalanine or tryptophan. Fields, in order: V gene, clone size, CDR3 length, J gene, D gene, CDR3 protein, CDR3 DNA. D genes are given only for firm matches. Expanded clones are given a class, and other clones once, few, many or no size at all.

TRBV18	.	14	TRBJ1-5	TRBD1	CASSPDRVYQPQHF	TGTGCCAGCTCACCCGACAGGGTGTATCAGCCCCAGCATTTT
TRBV28	.	17	TRBJ1-1	.	CASSDLWKRQLGTEAFF	TGTGCCAGCAGCGACCTCTGGAAAAGACAGTTGGGTACTGAAGCTTTCTTT
TRBV10-1	.	13	TRBJ2-1	TRBD2	CASSSGRYNEQFF	TGCGCCAGCAGTTCCGGGAGGTACAATGAGCAGTTCTTC
TRBV27	.	17	TRBJ2-3	TRBD2	CASSLVGLAGAGDTQYF	TGTGCCAGCAGTTTAGTGGGACTAGCGGGAGCCGGGGATACGCAGTATTTT
TRBV4-3	.	15	TRBJ1-1	TRBD1	CASSQEAGGYTEAFF	TGCGCCAGCAGCCAAGAGGCAGGGGGGTACACTGAAGCTTTCTTT
TRBV3-1/TRBV3-2	few	13	TRBJ2-7	.	CASSQDRGYEQYF	TGTGCCAGCAGCCAAGATCGGGGATACGAGCAGTACTTC
TRBV12-3/TRBV12-4	.	12	TRBJ1-2	.	CASRTQGKGYTF	TGTGCCAGCAGGACTCAGGGGAAAGGCTACACCTTC
TRBV6-2/TRBV6-3	.	13	TRBJ1-2	TRBD1	CASSYEGARGYTF	TGTGCCAGCAGTTACGAGGGGGCGCGGGGCTACACCTTC
TRBV19	.	14	TRBJ2-2	TRBD1	CASSRDRVIGELFF	TGTGCCAGTAGTAGGGACAGGGTAATCGGGGAGCTGTTTTTT
TRBV7-2	.	15	TRBJ1-1	.	CASRPESGVNTEAFF	TGTGCCAGCAGACCTGAATCAGGGGTGAACACTGAAGCTTTCTTT
TRBV30	.	15	TRBJ1-5	.	CAWSVAGYGNQPQHF	TGTGCCTGGAGTGTCGCCGGGTATGGCAATCAGCCCCAGCATTTT